This T cell receptor (beta chain) was identified in a study of human T cells and chemical hapten exposure. A single record per CDR3 protein comes from TCRdb applying MiXCR to the RACE reads. The table has around 120,000 distinct CDR3 sequences, about 14% seen once. This CDR3 has 18 amino acids. V was pared by 7 bases and J by 0 bases, with 13 bases of the junction left unmatched. Germline values: CDR1 MNHNS, CDR2 SASEGT. The time point: pre-sensitization, week 0. Treatment here: therapeutic diphenylcyclopropenone sensitization with weekly scalp DPC. The sequencing used whole blood, collected in connection with sensitization to the hapten diphenylcyclopropenone (DPC). The source of this sequence is a woman under 30 with alopecia areata. Some clones in this sample may be carry-over from other donors' samples. The chain has TRBV6-1 and TRBJ1-5; 9 bases match TRBD1. The CDR3 region has the DNA TGTGCCAGCACCTCGAAGACAGGGGGGAGATCTAGCAATCAGCCCCAGCATTTT. Residues: CASTSKTGGRSSNQPQHF.